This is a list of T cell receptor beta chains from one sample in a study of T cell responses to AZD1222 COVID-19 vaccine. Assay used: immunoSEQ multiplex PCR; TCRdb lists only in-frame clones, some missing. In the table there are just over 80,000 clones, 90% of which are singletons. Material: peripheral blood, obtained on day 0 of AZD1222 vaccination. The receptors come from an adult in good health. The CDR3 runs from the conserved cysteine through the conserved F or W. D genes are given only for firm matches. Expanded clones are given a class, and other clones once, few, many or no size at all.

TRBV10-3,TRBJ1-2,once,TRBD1,TGTGCCATCAGTGAGACCGCCGGGACAGGGAACTATGGCTACACCTTC,CAISETAGTGNYGYTF
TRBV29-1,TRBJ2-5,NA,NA,TGCAGCGTTTCCCCAGGGGTCCGAGAGACCCAGTACTTC,CSVSPGVRETQYF
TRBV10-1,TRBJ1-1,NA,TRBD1,TGCGCCAGCAGTGATGACAGGGCGAGCACTGAAGCTTTCTTT,CASSDDRASTEAFF
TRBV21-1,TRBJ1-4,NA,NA,TGTGCCAGCAGCACGCGAGACGACAGGACGGCTGGAGGAGAAAAACTGTTTTTT,CASSTRDDRTAGGEKLFF
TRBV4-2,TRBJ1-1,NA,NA,TGTGCCAGCAGCGATGCCGGACAGTGGAGCAGCACTGAAGCTTTCTTT,CASSDAGQWSSTEAFF
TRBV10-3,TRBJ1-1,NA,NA,TGTGCCATCAGTGACTTTAAGGGTCCCACTGAAGCTTTCTTT,CAISDFKGPTEAFF
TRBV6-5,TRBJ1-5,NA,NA,TGTGCCAGCAGCCAGGGACCTTGGGTGCCCCAGCATTTT,CASSQGPWVPQHF
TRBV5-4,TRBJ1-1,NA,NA,TGTGCCAGCAGCCCGGGGACAAGGAACACTGAAGCTTTCTTT,CASSPGTRNTEAFF
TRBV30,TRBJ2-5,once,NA,TGTGCCTGGAATTTGGGGGGGCGGGCGGAGACCCAGTACTTC,CAWNLGGRAETQYF
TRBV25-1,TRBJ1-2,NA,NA,TGTGCCAGCTCTCCCGGGCCGAACTATGGCTACACCTTC,CASSPGPNYGYTF
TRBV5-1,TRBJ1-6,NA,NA,TGCGCCAGCAGCTTGGAGGTAGGGTCGCCTAATTCACCCCTCCACTTT,CASSLEVGSPNSPLHF
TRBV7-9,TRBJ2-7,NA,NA,TGTGCCAGCAGCTCAACAGGGTACGAGCAGTACTTC,CASSSTGYEQYF
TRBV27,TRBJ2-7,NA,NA,TGTGCCAGCGCAGGACTTTTAAGGTTTCACGAGCAGTACTTC,CASAGLLRFHEQYF
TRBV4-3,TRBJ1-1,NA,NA,TGCGCCAGCAGCCAAGACCGGTCCTTCATGAACACTGAAGCTTTCTTT,CASSQDRSFMNTEAFF
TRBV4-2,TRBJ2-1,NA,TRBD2,TGTGCCAGCAGCCGGGAGGGCGGGGGGTCTTCCTACAATGAGCAGTTCTTC,CASSREGGGSSYNEQFF
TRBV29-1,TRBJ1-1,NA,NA,TGCAGCGTTGGGGCGAACACTGAAGCTTTCTTT,CSVGANTEAFF
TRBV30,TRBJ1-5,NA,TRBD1,TGTGCCTGGAGACCGGACAGGGTTTTGGGTCAGCCCCAGCATTTT,CAWRPDRVLGQPQHF
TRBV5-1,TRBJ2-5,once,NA,TGCGCCAGCAGAAAGGGGTCCGATTCGGAGACCCAGTACTTC,CASRKGSDSETQYF
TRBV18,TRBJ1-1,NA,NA,TGTGCCAGCTCACCATTTCAGGGGAACACTGAAGCTTTCTTT,CASSPFQGNTEAFF
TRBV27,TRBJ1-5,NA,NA,TGTGCCAGCAGTTTATCAACCGGGTTAAATCAGCCCCAGCATTTT,CASSLSTGLNQPQHF
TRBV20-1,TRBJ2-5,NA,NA,TGCAGTGCTAGAGAATTGGAGACCCAGTACTTC,CSARELETQYF
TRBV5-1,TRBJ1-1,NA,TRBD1,TGCGCCAGCAGCTCCGGGACAGGGCGCACTGAAGCTTTCTTT,CASSSGTGRTEAFF
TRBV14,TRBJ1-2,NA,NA,TGTGCCAGCAGCTACAGCGACTATGGCTACACCTTC,CASSYSDYGYTF
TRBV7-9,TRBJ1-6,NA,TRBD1,TGTGCCAGCAGCCCGCGACAGGGAAATAATTCACCCCTCCACTTT,CASSPRQGNNSPLHF
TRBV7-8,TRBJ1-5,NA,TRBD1,TGTGCCAGCAGCTTAGCCAGGGACAGTCAGCCCCAGCATTTT,CASSLARDSQPQHF
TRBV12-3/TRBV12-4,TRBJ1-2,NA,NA,TGTGCCAGCAGTTTTTACACTCACTATGGCTACACCTTC,CASSFYTHYGYTF
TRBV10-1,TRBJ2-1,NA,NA,TGCGCCAGCAGTGAGAGCAATGAGCAGTTCTTC,CASSESNEQFF
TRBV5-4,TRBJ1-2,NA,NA,TGTGCCAGCAGCGAAACTGAGGGCTACACCTTC,CASSETEGYTF
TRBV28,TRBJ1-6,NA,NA,TGTGCCAGCAGTGGGGGGAGGGTCCTCCACTTT,CASSGGRVLHF
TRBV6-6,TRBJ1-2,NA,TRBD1,TGTGCCAGCTGTGGGGGACAGGGGTTCTATGGCTACACCTTC,CASCGGQGFYGYTF
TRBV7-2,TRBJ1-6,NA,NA,TGTGCCAGCAAGGGGGGAGTTTGGGGTTCACCCCTCCACTTT,CASKGGVWGSPLHF
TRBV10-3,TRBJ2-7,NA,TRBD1,TGTGCCATCAAGAACTGGGACAGTAACTACGAGCAGTACTTC,CAIKNWDSNYEQYF
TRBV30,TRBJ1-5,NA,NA,TGTGCCTGGAGTGTCGTCCAGACGGGTCAGCCCCAGCATTTT,CAWSVVQTGQPQHF
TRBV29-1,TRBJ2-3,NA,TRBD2,TGCAGCGTTGAAGATCGTGCGGGGGGGCGAACAGATACGCAGTATTTT,CSVEDRAGGRTDTQYF
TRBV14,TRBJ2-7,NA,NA,TGTGCCAGCAGCCAAGTTTACAGCACTTACGAGCAGTACTTC,CASSQVYSTYEQYF
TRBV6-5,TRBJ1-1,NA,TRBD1,TGTGCCAGCAGTTCACGGACAGGGGTTTCAAAGGGTGAAGCTTTCTTT,CASSSRTGVSKGEAFF
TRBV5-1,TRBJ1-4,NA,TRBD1,TGCGCCAGCAGCTTATACAGGGGGTGGAATGAAAAACTGTTTTTT,CASSLYRGWNEKLFF
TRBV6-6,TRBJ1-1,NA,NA,TGTGCCAGTCTTCGCGGTACTGAGAACACTGAAGCTTTCTTT,CASLRGTENTEAFF
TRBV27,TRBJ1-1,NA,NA,TGTGCCAGCAGTTCGGGGGTCACTGAAGCTTTCTTT,CASSSGVTEAFF